Below are 14 T cell receptor beta chains sequenced from a single sample in a study of cytomegalovirus exposure and HLA in healthy donors. 60 Vbeta and 13 Jbeta primers were used in PCR. The repertoire was sequenced with immunoSEQ multiplex PCR; TCRdb's copy has only in-frame clones and lacks some. Of 150,000 to 200,000 clones in the sample, around 86% were seen once. Material for sequencing was PBMCs. The receptors stem from a man in his fifties in good health and CMV-seropositive.

The CDR3 region has the DNA TGCGCCAGCAGCGTCTCCGGGACAGGGCTAATTAACTATGGCTACACCTTC. Translating it yields CASSVSGTGLINYGYTF. The chain couples TRBV5-1 to TRBJ1-2, with TRBD1 identical over 9 bases. V shed 4 bases and J 1 base; nucleotides not matched to a gene: 11. The CDR3 length is 17 residues. Germline CDR1 reads SGHRS; CDR2 reads YFSETQ.

The chain recombines TRBV18 with TRBJ1-6; TRBD1 matches 9 bases. Germline V lookup: CDR1 KGHSH, CDR2 LQKENI. V lost 5 bases, J lost 5 bases, and 7 bases stayed unmatched. There are 16 residues in the CDR3. CDR3 coding DNA: TGTGCCAGCTCATACTTCCGGGACAGGGATAATTCACCCCTCCACTTT. Protein sequence: CASSYFRDRDNSPLHF.

The genes are TRBV6-5 and TRBJ2-7; D gene unclear. V was shortened by 7 bases and J by 6 bases, with 10 bases between the two germline ends. Germline CDR1 MNHEY, CDR2 SVGAGI. The CDR3 runs to 11 residues. The CDR3 bases are TGTGCCAGCAAATTCGGGTCCGAGCAGTACTTC. As protein: CASKFGSEQYF.

The V gene is TRBV9, the J gene TRBJ1-1; D is perhaps TRBD1 (5 bases). The V end was cut by 4 bases, the J end by 0 bases, with 16 bases between. The CDR3 totals 16 residues. Looked up from germline, CDR1 is SGDLS and CDR2 is YYNGEE. As DNA, the CDR3 is TGTGCCAGCAGCTTGCGGGGGAATGAGGTGAACACTGAAGCTTTCTTT. This encodes CASSLRGNEVNTEAFF.

This chain uses TRBV28 with TRBJ1-5; D unresolved. This CDR3 has 14 amino acids. CDR1 MDHEN and CDR2 SYDVKM come from the germline V gene. Trimming left V 3 bases short and J 4 bases short, with 10 bases between. The CDR3 DNA sequence: TGTGCCAGCAGTTTCGAGGGCTGGAATCAGCCCCAGCATTTT. Amino acid sequence: CASSFEGWNQPQHF.

This chain joins TRBV28 and TRBJ2-2; 9 nucleotides match TRBD2. Germline lookup yields CDR1 MDHEN and CDR2 SYDVKM. CDR3 length: 14 residues. The trim removed 8 bases at V and 7 bases at J, leaving 8 bases unmatched. The CDR3 DNA reads TGTGCCAGCGGTAGCGGGAGATGGAACGGGGAGCTGTTTTTT. It codes for CASGSGRWNGELFF.

This clone appeared a few times. The chain links TRBV19 to TRBJ1-5; weak D call: TRBD1 (6 bases). Germline V lookup: CDR1 LNHDA, CDR2 SQIVND (reference sequence). This CDR3 is built from 16 residues. V lost 1 base and J lost 0, with 10 bases in between. The CDR3 here is CASSIARGSSNQPQHF. DNA for the CDR3: TGTGCCAGTAGTATAGCTAGGGGGAGTAGCAATCAGCCCCAGCATTTT. Using reference TRBV19 and TRBJ1-5 for the parts outside the CDR3, the full variable domain is DGGITQSPKYLFRKEGQNVTLSCEQNLNHDAMYWYRQDPGQGLRLIYYSQIVNDFQKGDIAEGYSVSREKKESFPLTVTSAQKNPTAFYLCASSIARGSSNQPQHFGDGTRLSIL.

This clone appeared a few times. This chain joins TRBV19 and TRBJ1-2; weak D call: TRBD1 (5 bases). With 3 bases removed from V and 3 bases from J, the gap between germline ends came to 8 bases. CDR3 length equals 13 residues. Germline V gene lookup returns CDR1 LNHDA and CDR2 SQIVND (reference sequence). CDR3 amino acids: CASSIREDYGYTF. In DNA, the CDR3 is TGTGCCAGTAGTATCAGGGAGGACTATGGCTACACCTTC.

The chain joins TRBV19 to TRBJ2-1; 12 bases are a match to TRBD2. The V and J ends lost 6 bases and 5 bases, in that order; junction bases with no gene match: 8. This CDR3 has 16 residues. Per germline, CDR1 LNHDA and CDR2 SQIVND (reference sequence). The CDR3 DNA reads as TGTGCCAGTAGGATGACTAGCGGGAGACGAAACAATGAGCAGTTCTTC. Translation: CASRMTSGRRNNEQFF.

The chain is built from TRBV5-1 and TRBJ2-1; D is perhaps TRBD2 (5 bases). Trimming stripped 2 bases from V and 0 bases from J, with 15 bases between. The CDR3 spans 17 residues. CDR1 and CDR2 from the germline V gene are SGHRS and YFSETQ. Here the CDR3 DNA reads TGCGCCAGCAGCTTCCGTAGCGTAAACCCCTCCTACAATGAGCAGTTCTTC. This sequence encodes CASSFRSVNPSYNEQFF.

J is TRBJ1-1 and V is TRBV19; D is ambiguous. Trimming took off 5 bases at V and 3 bases at J, with 13 bases between the two ends. The germline V gene encodes CDR1 LNHDA and CDR2 SQIVND (reference sequence). This CDR3 has 14 residues. The CDR3 reads CASSDKTDYTEAFF. The CDR3 DNA follows: TGTGCCAGTAGTGACAAGACGGACTACACTGAAGCTTTCTTT.

This clone was observed a few times. V is TRBV4-1 and J is TRBJ2-7, with D tentatively TRBD1 (7 bases). The V end was cut by 0 bases, the J end by 3 bases, with 18 bases between. Germline CDR1 and CDR2: MGHRA and YSYEKL. CDR3 size: 17 residues. The CDR3 sequence: CASSQESSSRGVYEQYF. The CDR3 DNA sequence: TGCGCCAGCAGCCAAGAATCGTCGAGCAGGGGGGTCTACGAGCAGTACTTC.

The rearrangement links TRBV18 to TRBJ2-7, with 8 bases aligning to TRBD1. CDR1 KGHSH and CDR2 LQKENI come from the germline V gene. J was trimmed by 4 bases and V by 4 bases; bases with no gene match: 6. CDR3 length equals 14 residues. CDR3: CASSLGQGSYEQYF. The CDR3 DNA reads as TGTGCCAGCTCACTAGGACAGGGCAGTTACGAGCAGTACTTC.

The DNA for the CDR3 is TGTGCCAGCTCACCCCCAGACAGGGGAACCTACAATGAGCAGTTCTTC. It specifies CASSPPDRGTYNEQFF. The V call is TRBV18, the J call TRBJ2-1; TRBD1 matches 8 bases. The CDR3 loop spans 16 amino acids. Germline V gene sequence: CDR1 KGHSH, CDR2 LQKENI. The V segment lost 3 bases and the J segment 2 bases; nucleotides outside the gene matches: 6. The full variable domain, in which reference TRBV18 and TRBJ2-1 provide the parts outside the CDR3, is NAGVMQNPRHLVRRRGQEARLRCSPMKGHSHVYWYRQLPEEGLKFMVYLQKENIIDESGMPKERFSAEFPKEGPSILRIQQVVRGDSAAYFCASSPPDRGTYNEQFFGPGTRLTVL.